Below, 4 T cell receptor beta chains from the same sample are listed, as sequenced in a study of cytomegalovirus exposure and HLA in healthy donors (dated by TCRdb to between 2016 and 2019). The receptor library was made with the immunoSEQ multiplex PCR assay. The multiplex PCR relied on a mix of 60 forward primers for TCR Vbeta segments and 13 reverse primers for TCR Jbeta segments. TCRdb's version of the immuneACCESS table is confined to in-frame rearrangements and falls short of the full clone set. An unresolved V gene accounts for under half of the shortfall where checked; the remainder is of unknown origin. This sample lists approximately 98,000 clones; approximately 79% were detected once. Under 2% of the sample is held by the ten biggest clonotypes. Material for sequencing was PBMCs. Receptor source: a male donor in good health and CMV-seronegative.

CDR3: CAIRTGEYEQYF. CDR3 DNA: TGTGCCATCAGGACAGGGGAATACGAGCAGTACTTC. The chain recombines TRBV10-3 with TRBJ2-7; 8 bases are shared with TRBD1. The CDR3 is 12 residues long. The germline gives CDR1 ENHRY, CDR2 SYGVKD. Germline trimming cut 6 bases from V and 4 bases from J; bases unmatched to any gene: 2.

This clone was counted a single time. The chain links TRBV28 to TRBJ1-5, with D hard to call. The CDR3 contains 14 residues. The V and J ends lost 1 base and 7 bases respectively, with 11 bases between them. The V gene's germline CDR1 is MDHEN and CDR2 SYDVKM. CDR3 nucleotides: TGTGCCAGCAGTTTATTTCAGGTCGAACAGCCCCAGCATTTT. Residues: CASSLFQVEQPQHF. The whole variable domain, remainder taken from reference TRBV28 and TRBJ1-5, is DVKVTQSSRYLVKRTGEKVFLECVQDMDHENMFWYRQDPGLGLRLIYFSYDVKMKEKGDIPEGYSVSREKKERFSLILESASTNQTSMYLCASSLFQVEQPQHFGDGTRLSIL.

Comments on this clone: Mismatch with germline at one junction end may stem from a read error. This chain joins TRBV7-3 and TRBJ2-7, with 8 positions matching TRBD2. Germline V lookup: CDR1 SGHTA, CDR2 FQGTGA. The CDR3 totals 13 residues. The CDR3 is CASSTRGGQTLNF. The CDR3 nucleotides are TGTGCCAGCAGCACTCGGGGGGGGCAGACGCTAAACTTC.

The genes are TRBV19 and TRBJ1-1, with D unclear. This CDR3 has 14 amino acids. Trimming removed 1 base at V and 1 base at J, with 7 bases between. CDR1 and CDR2 (germline): LNHDA, SQIVND (reference sequence). The CDR3 region has the DNA TGTGCCAGTAGTATAGCAGGATGGAACACTGAAGCTTTCTTT. This translates into CASSIAGWNTEAFF. Combining the CDR3 with reference TRBV19 and TRBJ1-1 gives the whole variable domain DGGITQSPKYLFRKEGQNVTLSCEQNLNHDAMYWYRQDPGQGLRLIYYSQIVNDFQKGDIAEGYSVSREKKESFPLTVTSAQKNPTAFYLCASSIAGWNTEAFFGQGTRLTVV.